This T cell receptor (beta chain) was recorded in a study of blood T cell repertoires in COVID-19. Study-level information: Either two negative PCRs, clearance, or symptom resolution qualified Cohort 3 donors as recovered.

The study assigned cohorts using participant-reported clinical history. The germline V gene encodes CDR1 LGHNA and CDR2 YNFKEQ. V gave up 0 bases and J gave up 0 bases, with 9 bases separating them. The CDR3 length is 16 residues. TCRdb's table, derived via immunoSEQ multiplex PCR, lists solely in-frame clones and lacks some. This sample has hundreds of thousands of clones, with around 85% found just once. The chain has TRBV4-2 and TRBJ1-5; D remains unclear. The sequence was obtained from a woman between 45 and 65 years old in a cohort exposed to, infected with or recovered from COVID-19 (not recorded which). What was sequenced was PBMCs or T cells enriched from blood (not recorded which). The CDR3 nucleotides read TGTGCCAGCAGCCAAGACGGTTCAGGTAGCAATCAGCCCCAGCATTTT. Protein: CASSQDGSGSNQPQHF.